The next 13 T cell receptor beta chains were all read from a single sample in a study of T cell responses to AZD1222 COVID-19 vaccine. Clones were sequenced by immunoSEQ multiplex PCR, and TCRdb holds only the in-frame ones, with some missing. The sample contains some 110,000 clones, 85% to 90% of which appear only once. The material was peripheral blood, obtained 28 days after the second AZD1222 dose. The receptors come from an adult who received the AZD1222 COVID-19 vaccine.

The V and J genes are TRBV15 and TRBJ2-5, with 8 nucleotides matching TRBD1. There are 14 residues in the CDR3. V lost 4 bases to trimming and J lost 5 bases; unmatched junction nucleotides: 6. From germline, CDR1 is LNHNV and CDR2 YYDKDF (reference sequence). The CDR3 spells CATSNPGGWETQYF. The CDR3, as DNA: TGTGCCACCAGCAACCCAGGGGGCTGGGAGACCCAGTACTTC.

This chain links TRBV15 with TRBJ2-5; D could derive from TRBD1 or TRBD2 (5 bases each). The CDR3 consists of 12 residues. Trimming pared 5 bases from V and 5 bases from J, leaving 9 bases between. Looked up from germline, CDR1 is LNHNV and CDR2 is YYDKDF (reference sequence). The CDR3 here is CATSGGRETQYF. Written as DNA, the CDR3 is TGTGCCACCAGCGGGGGTCGGGAGACCCAGTACTTC.

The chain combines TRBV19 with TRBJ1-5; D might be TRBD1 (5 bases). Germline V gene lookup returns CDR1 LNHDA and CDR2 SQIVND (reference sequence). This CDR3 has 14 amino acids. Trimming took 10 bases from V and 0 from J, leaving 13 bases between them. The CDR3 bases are TGTGCCACTCAGGGAGTCTATAGCAATCAGCCCCAGCATTTT. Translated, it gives CATQGVYSNQPQHF.

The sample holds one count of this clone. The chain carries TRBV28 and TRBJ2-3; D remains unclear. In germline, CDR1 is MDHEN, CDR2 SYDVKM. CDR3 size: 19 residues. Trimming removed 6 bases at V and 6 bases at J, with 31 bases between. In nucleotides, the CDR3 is TGTGCCAGCAGGGCCGAAGTATTCGGGCCAACACTACGAACTGATACGCAGTATTTT. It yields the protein CASRAEVFGPTLRTDTQYF. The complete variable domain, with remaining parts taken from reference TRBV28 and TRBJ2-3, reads DVKVTQSSRYLVKRTGEKVFLECVQDMDHENMFWYRQDPGLGLRLIYFSYDVKMKEKGDIPEGYSVSREKKERFSLILESASTNQTSMYLCASRAEVFGPTLRTDTQYFGPGTRLTVL.

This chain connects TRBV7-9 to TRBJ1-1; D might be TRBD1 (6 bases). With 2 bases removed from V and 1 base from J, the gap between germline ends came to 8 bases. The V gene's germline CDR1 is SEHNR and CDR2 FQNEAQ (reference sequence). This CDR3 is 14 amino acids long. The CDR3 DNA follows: TGTGCCAGCAGCTTACCGACAGGGAACACTGAAGCTTTCTTT. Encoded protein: CASSLPTGNTEAFF.

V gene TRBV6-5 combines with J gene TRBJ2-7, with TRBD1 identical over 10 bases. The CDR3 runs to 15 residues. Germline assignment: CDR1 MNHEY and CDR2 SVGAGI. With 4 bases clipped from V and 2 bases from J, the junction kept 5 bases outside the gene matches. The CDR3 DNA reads TGTGCCAGCAGTTCCGGGACAGGGGTGACCTACGAGCAGTACTTC. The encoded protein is CASSSGTGVTYEQYF.

The CDR3 bases are TGTGCCAGCAGCTTAAAAAACAGGGTGATGCACACTGAAGCTTTCTTT. Translated: CASSLKNRVMHTEAFF. The chain couples TRBV7-9 to TRBJ1-1; maybe TRBD1 (6 bases). The V end lost 2 bases, the J end lost 3 bases, and 16 bases lay between the germline ends. CDR3 length equals 16 residues. CDR1 is SEHNR and CDR2 is FQNEAQ in the germline V gene (reference sequence).

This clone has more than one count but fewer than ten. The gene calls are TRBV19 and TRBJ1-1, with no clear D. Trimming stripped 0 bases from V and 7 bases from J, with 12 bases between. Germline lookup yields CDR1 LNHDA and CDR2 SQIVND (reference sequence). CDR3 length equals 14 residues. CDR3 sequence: CASSIEGAAGEAFF. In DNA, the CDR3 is TGTGCCAGTAGTATAGAAGGAGCGGCCGGTGAAGCTTTCTTT. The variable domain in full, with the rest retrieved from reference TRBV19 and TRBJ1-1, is DGGITQSPKYLFRKEGQNVTLSCEQNLNHDAMYWYRQDPGQGLRLIYYSQIVNDFQKGDIAEGYSVSREKKESFPLTVTSAQKNPTAFYLCASSIEGAAGEAFFGQGTRLTVV.

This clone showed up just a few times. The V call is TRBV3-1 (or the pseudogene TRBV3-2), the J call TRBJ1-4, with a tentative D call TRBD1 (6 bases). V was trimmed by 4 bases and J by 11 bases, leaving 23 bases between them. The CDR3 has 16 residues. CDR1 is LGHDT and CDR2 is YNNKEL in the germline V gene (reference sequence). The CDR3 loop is CASSRDTGGSAGKLFF. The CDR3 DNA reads TGTGCCAGCAGCCGAGATACCGGGGGCTCAGCTGGGAAACTGTTTTTT.

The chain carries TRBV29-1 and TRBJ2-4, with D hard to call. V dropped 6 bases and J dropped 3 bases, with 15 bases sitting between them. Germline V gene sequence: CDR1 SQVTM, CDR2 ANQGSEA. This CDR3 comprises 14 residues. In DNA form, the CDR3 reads TGCAGCGTCAGACCTGCATGGGGCAAAAACATTCAGTACTTC. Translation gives CSVRPAWGKNIQYF.

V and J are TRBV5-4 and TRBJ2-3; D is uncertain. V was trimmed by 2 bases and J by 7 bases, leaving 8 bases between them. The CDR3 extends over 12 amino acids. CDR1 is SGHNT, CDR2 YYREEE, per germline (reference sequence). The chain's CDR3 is CASSFSPNTQYF. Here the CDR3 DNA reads TGTGCCAGCAGCTTTAGTCCGAATACGCAGTATTTT.

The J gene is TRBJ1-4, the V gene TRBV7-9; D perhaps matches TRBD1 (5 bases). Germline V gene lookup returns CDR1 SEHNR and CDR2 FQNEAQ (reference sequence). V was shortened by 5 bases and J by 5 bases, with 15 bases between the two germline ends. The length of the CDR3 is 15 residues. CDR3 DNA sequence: TGTGCCAGCAGCCTTCAAACAGGAGGGAATGAAAAACTGTTTTTT. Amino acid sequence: CASSLQTGGNEKLFF.

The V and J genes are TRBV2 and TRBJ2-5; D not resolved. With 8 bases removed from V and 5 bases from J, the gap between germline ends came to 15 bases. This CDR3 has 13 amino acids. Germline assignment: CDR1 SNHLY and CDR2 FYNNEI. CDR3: CASGSTRWETQYF. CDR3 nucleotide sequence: TGTGCCAGCGGTTCAACGAGGTGGGAGACCCAGTACTTC.